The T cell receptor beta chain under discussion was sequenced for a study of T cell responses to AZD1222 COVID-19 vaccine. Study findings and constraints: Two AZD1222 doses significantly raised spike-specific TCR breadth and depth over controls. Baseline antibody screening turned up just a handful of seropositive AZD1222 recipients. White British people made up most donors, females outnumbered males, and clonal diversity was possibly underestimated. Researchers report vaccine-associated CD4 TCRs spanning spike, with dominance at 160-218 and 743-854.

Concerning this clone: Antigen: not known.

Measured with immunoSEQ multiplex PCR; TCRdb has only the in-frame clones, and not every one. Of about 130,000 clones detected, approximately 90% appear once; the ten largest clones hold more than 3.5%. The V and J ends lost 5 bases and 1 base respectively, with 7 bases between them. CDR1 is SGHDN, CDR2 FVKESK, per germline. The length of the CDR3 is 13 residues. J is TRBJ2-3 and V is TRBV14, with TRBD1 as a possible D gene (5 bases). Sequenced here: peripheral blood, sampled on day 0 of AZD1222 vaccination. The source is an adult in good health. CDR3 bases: TGTGCCAGCAGCATGGGGCGCACAGATACGCAGTATTTT. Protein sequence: CASSMGRTDTQYF.